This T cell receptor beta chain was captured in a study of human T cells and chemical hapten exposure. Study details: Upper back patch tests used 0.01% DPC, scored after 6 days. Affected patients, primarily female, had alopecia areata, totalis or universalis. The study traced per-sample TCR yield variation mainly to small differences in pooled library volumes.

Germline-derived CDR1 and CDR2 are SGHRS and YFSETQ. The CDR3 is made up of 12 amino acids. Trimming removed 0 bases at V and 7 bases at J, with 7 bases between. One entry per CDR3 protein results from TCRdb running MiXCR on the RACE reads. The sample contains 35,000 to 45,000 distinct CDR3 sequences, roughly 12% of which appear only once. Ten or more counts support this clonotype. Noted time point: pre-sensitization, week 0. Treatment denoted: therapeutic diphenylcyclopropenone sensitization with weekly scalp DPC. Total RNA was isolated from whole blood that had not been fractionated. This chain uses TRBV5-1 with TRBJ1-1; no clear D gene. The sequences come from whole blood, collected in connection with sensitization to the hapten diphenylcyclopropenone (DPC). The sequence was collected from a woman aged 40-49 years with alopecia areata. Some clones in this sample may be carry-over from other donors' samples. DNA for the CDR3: TGCGCCAGCAGCTTGGAAGGAAGTGAAGCTTTCTTT. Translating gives CASSLEGSEAFF.